This T cell receptor beta chain was sequenced in a study of molecular identifiers for immune sequencing clone quantification. Trimming left V 7 bases short and J 6 bases short, with 23 bases between. The CDR3 spans 16 residues. The germline CDR1 and CDR2 sequences are MNHEY and SVGAGI. TCR libraries were built in bulk with a published protocol and specific TCR primers. TCRdb re-called the PCR reads through MiXCR, storing one row per CDR3 protein. Counted here are under 600,000 distinct CDR3 sequences, about a fifth occurring once; the ten biggest clones make up more than 0.8%. The clonotype originates from a human donor in good health. Some libraries in this study had Jurkat cell RNA spiked in. V and J are TRBV6-5 and TRBJ2-3, with D uncertain. Input material: naive CD8+ T cells from blood, with Jurkat cell RNA spiked in. Subset denoted: FACS-sorted CD8+CD4-CCR7+CD45RA+ naive T cells. DNA of the CDR3: TGTGCCAGCAAACCGGTCTTGGACCCGCCCGGGGATACGCAGTATTTT. It is translated as CASKPVLDPPGDTQYF.